These 22 T cell receptor beta chains came from one sample sequenced in a study of blood T cell repertoires in COVID-19 (dated by TCRdb to about 2020). The library was made by the immunoSEQ multiplex PCR assay. TCRdb obtained this table from immuneACCESS and retained in-frame rearrangements with V and J assigned. These tables miss some clones; where compared with another copy, unresolved V genes account for less than half of the shortfall, and the remainder is unexplained. The sample has over 350,000 clones on record, 86% of them singletons. 1.4% of the sample belongs to the ten largest clones. Sequenced material: peripheral blood. These receptors were obtained from a woman younger than 45 with active or convalescent COVID-19.

The chain recombines TRBV11-2 with TRBJ1-5; D might be TRBD1 (6 bases). This CDR3 region has 13 residues. Germline V lookup: CDR1 SGHAT, CDR2 FQNNGV. Deletions cut 4 bases from V and 4 bases from J, with 8 bases between. The CDR3 sequence: CASSSQGNQPQHF. The CDR3 coding sequence is TGTGCCAGCAGCTCCCAGGGGAATCAGCCCCAGCATTTT.

This chain connects TRBV30 to TRBJ2-1; D ambiguous. Germline loops: CDR1 GTSNPN, CDR2 SVGIG (reference sequence). This CDR3 comprises 12 residues. V lost 5 bases, J lost 11 bases, and 16 bases lay in between. Written as DNA, the CDR3 is TGTGCCTGGGATATAATGACACAAAAGCAGTTCTTC. Translation: CAWDIMTQKQFF.

The chain is built from TRBV19 and TRBJ1-1; D gene ambiguous. CDR3 length equals 14 residues. CDR1 is LNHDA, CDR2 SQIVND, per germline (reference sequence). V lost 3 bases, J lost 0 bases, and 8 bases lay in between. The CDR3 here is CASSMLTLNTEAFF. The CDR3 region has the DNA TGTGCCAGTAGTATGTTGACTTTGAACACTGAAGCTTTCTTT.

V and J are TRBV27 and TRBJ1-5, with D unclear. CDR3 length: 14 residues. CDR1 MNHEY and CDR2 SMNVEV come from the germline V gene (reference sequence). With 0 bases removed from V and 0 bases from J, the gap between germline ends came to 3 bases. The CDR3 is CASSLSYSNQPQHF. The CDR3, as DNA: TGTGCCAGCAGTTTATCGTATAGCAATCAGCCCCAGCATTTT.

This rearrangement joins TRBV11-2 to TRBJ1-1; a weak D match, TRBD1 (5 bases). This CDR3 comprises 16 residues. Trimming took off 5 bases at V and 3 bases at J, with 19 bases between the two ends. Looked up from germline, CDR1 is SGHAT and CDR2 is FQNNGV. CDR3 nucleotides: TGTGCCAGCAGCCCTTTAGGGGAAGGTGGTTACACTGAAGCTTTCTTT. Its translation: CASSPLGEGGYTEAFF.

This clone was observed a few times. This chain links TRBV29-1 with TRBJ1-3, with no clear D. From germline, CDR1 is SQVTM and CDR2 ANQGSEA. Trimming stripped 7 bases from V and 7 bases from J, with 17 bases between. The CDR3 is 13 amino acids. The chain's CDR3 is CSALPSTGNTIYF. CDR3 DNA: TGCAGCGCACTCCCTTCTACGGGGAACACCATATATTTT.

V and J are TRBV5-6 and TRBJ1-3; D gene unclear. The V end lost 4 bases, the J end lost 3 bases, and 8 bases lay between the germline ends. The length of the CDR3 is 13 residues. Germline lookup yields CDR1 SGHDT and CDR2 YYEEEE. CDR3 coding DNA: TGTGCCAGCAGCCAATTCAGTGGAAACACCATATATTTT. It yields the protein CASSQFSGNTIYF.

The chain carries TRBV5-4 and TRBJ2-7; D remains ambiguous. Germline CDR1 SGHNT, CDR2 YYREEE (reference sequence). Trimming pared 0 bases from V and 7 bases from J, leaving 8 bases between. The CDR3 spans 12 residues. The CDR3 nucleotides read TGTGCCAGCAGCTTGGGGCAATGGGAGCAGTACTTC. Residues: CASSLGQWEQYF.

The chain recombines TRBV15 with TRBJ2-5; tentative D call: TRBD1 (7 bases). Germline loops: CDR1 LNHNV, CDR2 YYDKDF (reference sequence). There are 17 residues in the CDR3. V lost 2 bases and J 5 bases, leaving 21 bases between the germline ends. The CDR3 region is CATSRPPRGVPRETQYF. The CDR3 DNA reads TGTGCCACCAGCAGACCCCCCAGGGGGGTACCACGGGAGACCCAGTACTTC.

This clone was seen more than once but under ten times. The V gene is TRBV7-2, the J gene TRBJ2-1, with TRBD2 matching 10 bases. Germline V CDR1 and CDR2: SGHTA, FQGNSA. V gave up 0 bases and J gave up 2 bases; unmatched junction bases: 1. The CDR3 runs to 16 residues. CDR3 in amino acids: CASSLASGGAYNEQFF. The CDR3 DNA follows: TGTGCCAGCAGCTTAGCGAGCGGGGGGGCCTACAATGAGCAGTTCTTC.

The chain uses TRBV5-5 and TRBJ2-7; 7 bases line up with TRBD1. This CDR3 contains 14 residues. The germline V gene encodes CDR1 SGHKS and CDR2 YYEKEE (reference sequence). The junction had 7 bases not matched to a gene; V was cut back by 5 bases and J by 2 bases. The CDR3 DNA follows: TGTGCCAGCAGGACAAACAGGGGCACCTACGAGCAGTACTTC. Translated: CASRTNRGTYEQYF. Together with reference TRBV5-5 and TRBJ2-7, the CDR3 gives the full variable domain: DAGVTQSPTHLIKTRGQQVTLRCSPISGHKSVSWYQQVLGQGPQFIFQYYEKEERGRGNFPDRFSARQFPNYSSELNVNALLLGDSALYLCASRTNRGTYEQYFGPGTRLTVT.

This chain links TRBV4-1 with TRBJ2-5, with D hard to call. V was shortened by 0 bases and J by 0 bases, with 8 bases between the two germline ends. CDR3 length equals 15 residues. The germline CDR1 and CDR2 sequences are MGHRA and YSYEKL. CDR3 region: CASSQDESDQETQYF. For the CDR3, the DNA is TGCGCCAGCAGCCAAGATGAAAGCGACCAAGAGACCCAGTACTTC.

The chain is built from TRBV10-3 and TRBJ1-5; possibly TRBD1 for D (5 bases). Looked up from germline, CDR1 is ENHRY and CDR2 is SYGVKD. The V end was cut by 9 bases, the J end by 4 bases, with 13 bases between. This CDR3 is 13 amino acids long. CDR3 DNA: TGTGCCATTAGTAAAGGGGCAAATCAGCCCCAGCATTTT. This encodes CAISKGANQPQHF.

V is TRBV5-1 and J is TRBJ2-1, with 13 nucleotides matching TRBD2. The CDR3 runs to 17 residues. Trimming took 3 bases from V and 10 from J; bases not matched to a gene: 13. Germline loops: CDR1 SGHRS, CDR2 YFSETQ. DNA for the CDR3: TGCGCCAGCAGCTCGGAACAACTAGCGGGGGGGCCGGAAGAGCAGTTCTTC. Its translation: CASSSEQLAGGPEEQFF. The full variable domain, with the rest looked up from reference TRBV5-1 and TRBJ2-1, is KAGVTQTPRYLIKTRGQQVTLSCSPISGHRSVSWYQQTPGQGLQFLFEYFSETQRNKGNFPGRFSGRQFSNSRSEMNVSTLELGDSALYLCASSSEQLAGGPEEQFFGPGTRLTVL.

The V and J genes are TRBV7-2 and TRBJ1-3; D uncertain. V was clipped by 4 bases and J by 0 bases, with 7 bases between them. Germline CDR1 is SGHTA and CDR2 is FQGNSA. CDR3 length: 14 amino acids. The CDR3 bases are TGTGCCAGCAGCTGGGCGTTCTCTGGAAACACCATATATTTT. Its protein is CASSWAFSGNTIYF.

This clone appeared a single time. V usage is TRBV5-1 and J usage is TRBJ2-3; TRBD2 matches 7 bases. J lost 0 bases, V lost 1 base, and 5 bases had no gene match. Germline loops: CDR1 SGHRS, CDR2 YFSETQ. CDR3 length: 16 amino acids. The chain's CDR3 is CASSLFSGSSTDTQYF. As DNA, the CDR3 is TGCGCCAGCAGCTTGTTTAGCGGGTCTAGCACAGATACGCAGTATTTT.

The chain carries TRBV18 and TRBJ2-3, with D perhaps matching TRBD2 (6 bases). The CDR3 contains 15 residues. The ends were cut back, 2 bases at V and 1 base at J, with 10 bases in the middle. Looked up from germline, CDR1 is KGHSH and CDR2 is LQKENI. Here the CDR3 DNA reads TGTGCCAGCTCACCAATGCCGGGAGGCACAGATACGCAGTATTTT. The encoded protein is CASSPMPGGTDTQYF.

This clone was detected only once. The chain combines TRBV4-1 with TRBJ1-5, with TRBD1 identical over 8 bases. J was trimmed by 9 bases and V by 1 base; bases with no gene match: 5. CDR1 and CDR2 (germline): MGHRA, YSYEKL. CDR3 length equals 14 residues. CDR3 nucleotide sequence: TGCGCCAGCAGCCAAGCAGGGGGCGGTCGGCCCCAGCATTTT. Translated, it gives CASSQAGGGRPQHF.

The V gene is TRBV4-1, the J gene TRBJ2-3; 16 bases are shared with TRBD2. The CDR3 has 15 amino acids. Germline V lookup: CDR1 MGHRA, CDR2 YSYEKL. The J segment lost 12 bases and the V segment lost 4 bases, leaving 7 bases of the junction unmatched. CDR3 sequence reads: CASSPAGLAGGIQYF. The DNA of the CDR3 is TGCGCCAGCAGCCCAGCGGGACTAGCGGGGGGGATACAGTATTTT.

The rearrangement uses TRBV6-5 and TRBJ1-1, with 9 bases lining up with TRBD1. The CDR3 loop spans 14 amino acids. CDR1 is MNHEY, CDR2 SVGAGI, per germline. The ends lost 6 bases at V and 7 bases at J; junction bases unmatched: 9. In DNA, the CDR3 is TGTGCCAGCAGGCCTACGGACAGGGGACGTGAAGCTTTCTTT. Translating it yields CASRPTDRGREAFF.

This chain links TRBV7-8 with TRBJ2-1; TRBD2 matches 9 bases. This CDR3 is 14 amino acids long. Germline trimming cut 1 base from V and 9 bases from J; bases unmatched to any gene: 4. Germline CDR1 is SGHVS and CDR2 is FQNEAQ. The CDR3 region has the DNA TGTGCCAGCAGCTTAGGCGGGAGGGCGTTTGAGCAGTTCTTC. Amino acids: CASSLGGRAFEQFF.

The rearrangement uses TRBV28 and TRBJ1-2, with 9 bases fitting TRBD1. V shed 6 bases and J 4 bases; nucleotides not matched to a gene: 0. Germline V CDR1 and CDR2: MDHEN, SYDVKM. This CDR3 region has 12 residues. This chain's CDR3 is CASRDRGYGYTF. DNA of the CDR3: TGTGCCAGCAGGGACAGGGGCTATGGCTACACCTTC.